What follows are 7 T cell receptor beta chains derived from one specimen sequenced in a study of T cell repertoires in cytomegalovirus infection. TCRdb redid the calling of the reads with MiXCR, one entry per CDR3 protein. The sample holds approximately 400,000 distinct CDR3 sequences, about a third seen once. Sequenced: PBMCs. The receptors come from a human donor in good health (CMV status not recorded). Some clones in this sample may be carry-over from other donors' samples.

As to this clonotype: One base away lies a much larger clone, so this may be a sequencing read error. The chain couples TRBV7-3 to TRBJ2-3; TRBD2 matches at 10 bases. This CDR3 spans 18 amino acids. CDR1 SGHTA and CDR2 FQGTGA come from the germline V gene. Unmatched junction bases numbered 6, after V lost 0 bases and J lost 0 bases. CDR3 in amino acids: CASSLTASGGFSTDTQYF. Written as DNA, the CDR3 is TGTGCCAGCAGCTTAACTGCTAGCGGGGGTTTTAGCACAGATACGCAGTATTTT.

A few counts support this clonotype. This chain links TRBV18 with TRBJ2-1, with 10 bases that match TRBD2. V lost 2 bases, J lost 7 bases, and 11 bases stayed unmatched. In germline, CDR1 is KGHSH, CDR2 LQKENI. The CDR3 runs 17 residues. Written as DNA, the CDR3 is TGTGCCAGCTCACCAACGCGGACGCTAGCGGGGGTGAATGAGCAGTTCTTC. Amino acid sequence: CASSPTRTLAGVNEQFF.

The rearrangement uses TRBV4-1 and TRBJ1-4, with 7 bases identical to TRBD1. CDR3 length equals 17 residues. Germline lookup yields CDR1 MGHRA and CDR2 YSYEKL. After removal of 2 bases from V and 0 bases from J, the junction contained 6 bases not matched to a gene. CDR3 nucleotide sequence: TGCGCCAGCAGCCAATTAAACAGGGGTGCAACTAATGAAAAACTGTTTTTT. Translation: CASSQLNRGATNEKLFF.

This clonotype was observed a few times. CDR3 nucleotide sequence: TGTGCCAGCAGCTCCGACAAAGCAAGGGACAGCAGTTATGGCTACACCTTC. Translation gives CASSSDKARDSSYGYTF. The chain has TRBV5-4 and TRBJ1-2; 7 nucleotides line up with TRBD1. Germline V gene lookup returns CDR1 SGHNT and CDR2 YYREEE (reference sequence). This CDR3 spans 17 amino acids. Losses at the gene ends were 3 bases for V and 5 bases for J; bases not matched to a gene: 16.

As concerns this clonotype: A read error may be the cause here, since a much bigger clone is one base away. CDR3 DNA: TGTGACAGCAGCCCCTCCGGCTGGGCGCAGTATTTT. Translation: CDSSPSGWAQYF. The chain joins TRBV7-2 to TRBJ2-3; D call uncertain. The CDR3 length is 12 residues. The V gene's germline CDR1 is SGHTA and CDR2 FQGNSA.

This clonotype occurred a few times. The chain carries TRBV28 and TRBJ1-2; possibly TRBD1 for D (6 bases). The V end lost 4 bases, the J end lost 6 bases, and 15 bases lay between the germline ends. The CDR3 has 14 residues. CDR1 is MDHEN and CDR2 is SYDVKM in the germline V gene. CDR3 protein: CASSSNRDFDGYTF. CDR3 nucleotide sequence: TGTGCCAGCAGTTCAAACAGGGACTTTGATGGCTACACCTTC.

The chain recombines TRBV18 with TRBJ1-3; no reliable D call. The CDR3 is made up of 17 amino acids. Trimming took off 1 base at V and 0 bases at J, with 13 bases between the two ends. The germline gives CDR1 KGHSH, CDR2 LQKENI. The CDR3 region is CASSPRRRGSSGNTIYF. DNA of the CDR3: TGTGCCAGCTCACCACGAAGGAGAGGATCCTCTGGAAACACCATATATTTT.